The T cell receptor (beta chain) under discussion was sequenced for a study of beta chain features in type 1 diabetes. Study-wide points: TCRB CDR3 length was moderately but significantly reduced in all four CD4+ subsets of Type 1 diabetes patients.

The investigators reverse transcribed all of the isolated RNA, so they sequenced expressed TCRB transcripts. TCRdb keeps only in-frame clones here, not all; method: immunoSEQ multiplex PCR. The data show around 250,000 clones, 14% seen once. Regarding this clone: Its target is unknown.

The CDR3 loop spans 14 amino acids. V was trimmed by 6 bases and J by 6 bases, leaving 15 bases between them. Germline V lookup: CDR1 MGHDK, CDR2 SYGVNS. Source material: naive CD4+ T cells from blood. This TCR was sampled from a young man with type 1 diabetes. The gene calls are TRBV25-1 and TRBJ1-5; D ambiguous. The CDR3 DNA follows: TGTGCCAGCAGCGCGCCCGGGATCTCTCAGCCCCAGCATTTT. This translates into CASSAPGISQPQHF.